The 21 T cell receptor beta chains given below trace back to one sample, sequenced in a study of blood T cells in healthy people across ages. Then a second PCR, running about 6 to 12 cycles, was carried out with a sample-barcoded 5' primer and a J-beta primer mix. TCRdb independently ran MiXCR on the 5' RACE reads; one entry per CDR3 protein. The sample contains a few hundred thousand distinct CDR3 sequences, roughly 27% of which appear only once. Sequencing was performed on blood. The receptors derive from a woman aged 70 to 79 in good health.

The chain's CDR3 is CASSLSPNTGELFF. In DNA form, the CDR3 reads TGTGCCAGCAGCTTAAGTCCCAACACCGGGGAGCTGTTTTTT. V and J are TRBV11-2 and TRBJ2-2, with unresolved D. Germline values: CDR1 SGHAT, CDR2 FQNNGV. The CDR3 contains 14 residues. Trimming cost V 2 bases and J 2 bases, with 6 bases left between them.

This clonotype showed up many times. The gene calls are TRBV7-3 and TRBJ2-1, with D maybe TRBD2 (6 bases). V gave up 2 bases and J gave up 7 bases, with 15 bases separating them. Germline V gene lookup returns CDR1 SGHTA and CDR2 FQGTGA. The length of the CDR3 is 15 residues. The CDR3 DNA follows: TGTGCCAGCAGCTTAGATCCGGGACTTCGGAATGAGCAGTTCTTC. Its translation: CASSLDPGLRNEQFF.

This clonotype occurred a few times. The chain employs TRBV28 and TRBJ2-5; D may be TRBD1 (6 bases). Germline V lookup: CDR1 MDHEN, CDR2 SYDVKM. Trimming took off 5 bases at V and 6 bases at J, with 16 bases between the two ends. The CDR3 is 14 residues long. The CDR3 sequence is CASSPGTTQKTQYF. The CDR3 DNA follows: TGTGCCAGCAGTCCTGGGACAACTCAAAAGACCCAGTACTTC.

The V gene is TRBV7-9, the J gene TRBJ2-7, with 7 positions matching TRBD1. In germline, CDR1 is SEHNR, CDR2 FQNEAQ (reference sequence). J lost 6 bases, V lost 6 bases, and 11 bases had no gene match. The CDR3 consists of 14 residues. CDR3 DNA sequence: TGTGCCAGCAGGCCAGGGGGATATCTTTCCGAGCAGTACTTC. Protein: CASRPGGYLSEQYF.

This clonotype was seen at least ten times. The chain employs TRBV20-1 and TRBJ2-7; 8 bases agree with TRBD2. The CDR3 runs to 16 residues. The ends lost 5 bases at V and 3 bases at J; junction bases unmatched: 15. From germline, CDR1 is DFQATT and CDR2 SNEGSKA (reference sequence). The CDR3 reads CSAETKLAGRNYEQYF. CDR3 DNA sequence: TGCAGTGCTGAAACAAAGTTAGCGGGACGAAACTACGAGCAGTACTTC.

This rearrangement joins TRBV4-2 to TRBJ2-7; 11 bases map to TRBD2. The DNA end is more similar to TRBJ2-1, so the J call may be wrong. The CDR3 sequence is 17 residues long. Germline values: CDR1 LGHNA, CDR2 YNFKEQ. In DNA, the CDR3 is TGTGCCAGCAGCTCAGCGTCGGGACTAGCGGTAGTCAATGAGCAGTTCTTC. Protein: CASSSASGLAVVNEQFF.

There are many counts of this clonotype. The chain employs TRBV12-3 or TRBV12-4 and TRBJ1-2; 9 bases line up with TRBD1. V was clipped by 5 bases and J by 3 bases; unmatched bases: 4. This CDR3 contains 14 residues. The CDR3 reads CASSGTGIHYGYTF. The CDR3 bases are TGTGCCAGCAGTGGGACAGGGATTCACTATGGCTACACCTTC.

This clonotype occurred many times. The rearrangement links TRBV28 to TRBJ2-5; 7 positions match TRBD2. With 2 bases clipped from V and 5 bases from J, the junction kept 5 bases outside the gene matches. Germline V gives CDR1 MDHEN, CDR2 SYDVKM. This CDR3 comprises 14 residues. CDR3 nucleotide sequence: TGTGCCAGCAGTTTACTCGCGGGGGACGAGACCCAGTACTTC. Translation gives CASSLLAGDETQYF.

The chain is built from TRBV12-3 or TRBV12-4 and TRBJ2-2, with TRBD2 matching over 7 bases. J gave up 4 bases and V 2 bases, and 1 base lay outside the gene matches. The length of the CDR3 is 14 residues. This CDR3 reads CASSLSGVTGELFF. CDR3 bases: TGTGCCAGCAGTTTAAGCGGGGTCACCGGGGAGCTGTTTTTT.

The chain couples TRBV3-1 to TRBJ2-5; no clear D. Trimming shortened V by 4 bases and J by 1 base, and 10 bases separated the two germline ends. The CDR3 sequence is 14 residues long. Germline CDR1 reads LGHDT; CDR2 reads YNNKEL (reference sequence). Here the CDR3 DNA reads TGTGCCAGCAGCCGCAGTGCCCTCCAAGAGACCCAGTACTTC. This sequence encodes CASSRSALQETQYF.

The gene calls are TRBV19 and TRBJ1-4; D might be TRBD1 (6 bases). The CDR3 spans 14 residues. The germline V gene encodes CDR1 LNHDA and CDR2 SQIVND (reference sequence). Deletions cut 7 bases from V and 3 bases from J, with 12 bases between. The CDR3 here is CASNGGASNEKLFF. In DNA form, the CDR3 reads TGTGCCAGTAATGGGGGCGCGTCTAATGAAAAACTGTTTTTT.

The V gene is TRBV20-1, the J gene TRBJ2-1, with TRBD1 matching 7 bases. The closer fit of TRBJ2-7 to the DNA end suggests the J call may be wrong. The germline gives CDR1 DFQATT, CDR2 SNEGSKA (reference sequence). The CDR3 is made up of 17 amino acids. CDR3 bases: TGCAGTGCTAGAGATCACCCCACCCTGGACAGGCGCTACGAGCAGTACTTC. Residues: CSARDHPTLDRRYEQYF.

This clonotype was detected many times. This chain links TRBV7-8 with TRBJ1-5, with unresolved D. Trimming removed 0 bases at V and 7 bases at J, with 13 bases between. The germline gives CDR1 SGHVS, CDR2 FQNEAQ. The CDR3 sequence is 15 residues long. The DNA of the CDR3 is TGTGCCAGCAGCTTAGCGGCTAGGGCTGGCCAGCCCCAGCATTTT. Encoded protein: CASSLAARAGQPQHF.

As regards this clonotype: Relative to the germline gene, one junction end is altered; a read error may explain this. The chain carries TRBV20-1 and TRBJ1-1; 7 positions agree with TRBD1. The CDR3 sequence is 14 residues long. The germline CDR1 and CDR2 sequences are DFQATT and SNEGSKA (reference sequence). The CDR3: CSAGDRTGLPEAFF. CDR3 in DNA: TGCAGTGCTGGAGATAGGACAGGCCTGCCTGAAGCTTTCTTT.

This rearrangement joins TRBV6-2 or TRBV6-3 to TRBJ2-1; 7 bases align to TRBD1. The J segment lost 6 bases and the V segment lost 6 bases, leaving 5 bases of the junction unmatched. In germline, CDR1 is MNHEY, CDR2 SVGEGT. The CDR3 runs 13 residues. CDR3 sequence reads: CASRRTGANEQFF. CDR3 sequence (DNA): TGTGCCAGCAGACGGACAGGCGCCAATGAGCAGTTCTTC.

This chain links TRBV21-1 with TRBJ1-5; the table's D call TRBD1 went unverified against the DNA. TRBV21-1 counts as a pseudogene. The CDR3 loop spans 20 amino acids. The chain's CDR3 is CASSIDLDLRGTEGCQPQHF. The CDR3 DNA is TGTGCCAGCAGCATCGACCTTGACCTCCGGGGGACAGAGGGATGTCAGCCCCAGCATTTT.

This clonotype has more than one count but fewer than ten. This chain joins TRBV29-1 and TRBJ2-1, with 10 nucleotides matching TRBD1. The CDR3 is 17 amino acids. CDR1 is SQVTM and CDR2 is ANQGSEA in the germline V gene. Trimming cost V 6 bases and J 0 bases; bases outside gene matches: 11. For the CDR3, the DNA is TGCAGCGTAGGATCAACTCGGACAGGGGGCTCCTACAATGAGCAGTTCTTC. Protein sequence: CSVGSTRTGGSYNEQFF.

The chain joins TRBV3-1 to TRBJ2-3; tentatively, D is TRBD2 (5 bases). From germline, CDR1 is LGHDT and CDR2 YNNKEL (reference sequence). V gave up 1 base and J gave up 2 bases, with 7 bases separating them. The CDR3 contains 14 residues. CDR3 nucleotide sequence: TGTGCCAGCAGCCAAGCGGGAACCACAGATACGCAGTATTTT. Its protein is CASSQAGTTDTQYF.

The chain has TRBV4-1 and TRBJ2-5; 7 bases fit TRBD2. The end of the DNA aligns better with TRBJ2-7, so the J call may be wrong. This CDR3 is 14 amino acids long. CDR1 is MGHRA and CDR2 is YSYEKL in the germline V gene. DNA for the CDR3: TGCGCCAGCAGCCAAGGAAAGGGGAGGGACGAGCAGTACTTC. It yields the protein CASSQGKGRDEQYF.

The chain couples TRBV18 to TRBJ2-1; 12 nucleotides match TRBD2. V trimming: 4 bases; J trimming: 10 bases; junction bases outside the gene matches: 8. Germline CDR1 and CDR2: KGHSH and LQKENI. CDR3 length: 15 residues. The CDR3 protein is CASSLATSGSGEQFF. The DNA of the CDR3 is TGTGCCAGCTCACTAGCGACTAGCGGGAGTGGGGAGCAGTTCTTC. The full variable domain, with the rest looked up from reference TRBV18 and TRBJ2-1, is NAGVMQNPRHLVRRRGQEARLRCSPMKGHSHVYWYRQLPEEGLKFMVYLQKENIIDESGMPKERFSAEFPKEGPSILRIQQVVRGDSAAYFCASSLATSGSGEQFFGPGTRLTVL.

This clonotype was counted between two and nine times. The J gene is TRBJ1-5, the V gene TRBV10-3; D gene uncertain. From germline, CDR1 is ENHRY and CDR2 SYGVKD. This CDR3 spans 16 amino acids. The germline V and J ends were trimmed by 2 bases and 2 bases, with 13 bases remaining between them. The CDR3 protein is CAISETEGVGNQPQHF. In DNA, the CDR3 is TGTGCCATCAGTGAGACCGAGGGCGTGGGCAATCAGCCCCAGCATTTT.